Each of the 30 T cell receptor beta chains below was sequenced from the same sample in a study of blood T cell repertoires in COVID-19. The repertoire was sequenced with immunoSEQ multiplex PCR; TCRdb's copy has only in-frame clones and lacks some. Here the sample spans 200,000 to 250,000 clones, around four fifths being singletons. The sequenced sample consisted of peripheral blood. The receptors originated from a man aged 25-45 years with active or convalescent COVID-19.

The chain uses TRBV27 and TRBJ1-6; 7 bases are a match to TRBD1. Germline V CDR1 and CDR2: MNHEY, SMNVEV (reference sequence). The CDR3 contains 16 residues. V was clipped by 5 bases and J by 6 bases; unmatched bases: 10. CDR3: CASSAQTGNINSPLHF. The CDR3 region has the DNA TGTGCCAGCAGTGCCCAGACAGGGAATATTAATTCACCCCTCCACTTT.

The chain uses TRBV5-1 and TRBJ1-5; no clear D gene. The germline V gene encodes CDR1 SGHRS and CDR2 YFSETQ. Trimming shortened V by 2 bases and J by 5 bases, and 11 bases separated the two germline ends. This CDR3 region has 14 residues. CDR3 region: CASSLGGKDQPQHF. The CDR3 DNA reads TGCGCCAGCAGCTTAGGCGGGAAAGATCAGCCCCAGCATTTT.

The chain carries TRBV3-1 (or the pseudogene TRBV3-2) and TRBJ1-6, with TRBD1 matching 8 bases. This CDR3 comprises 14 residues. Germline V gives CDR1 LGHDT, CDR2 YNNKEL (reference sequence). V lost 3 bases, J lost 10 bases, and 5 bases stayed unmatched. The CDR3 protein is CASSQDRAGSPLHF. Written as DNA, the CDR3 is TGTGCCAGCAGCCAGGACAGGGCAGGCTCACCCCTCCACTTT.

The chain is built from TRBV6-5 and TRBJ1-5; D is uncertain. This CDR3 is built from 13 residues. The germline V gene encodes CDR1 MNHEY and CDR2 SVGAGI. The V end was cut by 0 bases, the J end by 7 bases, with 7 bases between. This CDR3 reads CASSYSPGQPQHF. CDR3 bases: TGTGCCAGCAGTTACTCCCCCGGGCAGCCCCAGCATTTT.

The genes are TRBV4-3 and TRBJ2-2; 7 nucleotides agree with TRBD2. V lost 1 base to trimming and J lost 5 bases; unmatched junction nucleotides: 7. The V gene's germline CDR1 is LGHNA and CDR2 YSLEER. The CDR3 runs 16 residues. CDR3 residues: CASSQASGRVTGELFF. The DNA of the CDR3 is TGCGCCAGCAGCCAAGCGTCGGGGAGGGTTACCGGGGAGCTGTTTTTT.

J is TRBJ2-3 and V is TRBV5-1; no reliable D call. The ends were cut back, 0 bases at V and 8 bases at J, with 7 bases in the middle. The CDR3 runs 12 residues. Germline CDR1 reads SGHRS; CDR2 reads YFSETQ. CDR3 DNA: TGCGCCAGCAGCTTGGAAGTAGCTACGCAGTATTTT. Its protein product is CASSLEVATQYF.

This clone was recorded only once. The J gene is TRBJ2-7, the V gene TRBV5-4; perhaps TRBD2 as D (6 bases). Germline V gene sequence: CDR1 SGHNT, CDR2 YYREEE (reference sequence). The CDR3 covers 15 residues. Between the trimmed V and J ends, which lost 5 bases and 5 bases, there was a span of 20 bases. CDR3 in amino acids: CASSVGGASANEQYF. The DNA of the CDR3 is TGTGCCAGCAGTGTGGGCGGGGCATCCGCTAACGAGCAGTACTTC.

A few counts support this clone. J is TRBJ1-1 and V is TRBV11-3; 7 bases align to TRBD1. Germline V lookup: CDR1 SGHNT, CDR2 YENEEA. V shed 6 bases and J 5 bases; nucleotides not matched to a gene: 6. The CDR3 covers 13 residues. The CDR3 DNA is TGTGCCAGCAGACAGGGACAGTGGACTGAAGCTTTCTTT. This sequence encodes CASRQGQWTEAFF.

The sample holds one count of this clone. The chain uses TRBV6-5 and TRBJ2-1, with 7 bases lining up with TRBD1. Germline trimming cut 5 bases from V and 4 bases from J; bases unmatched to any gene: 2. Germline V gives CDR1 MNHEY, CDR2 SVGAGI. This CDR3 contains 13 residues. CDR3 sequence (DNA): TGTGCCAGCAGTCGGGACAGATACAATGAGCAGTTCTTC. Translating gives CASSRDRYNEQFF.

The chain links TRBV29-1 to TRBJ1-3; 8 bases are shared with TRBD1. Germline values: CDR1 SQVTM, CDR2 ANQGSEA. V gave up 6 bases and J gave up 2 bases; unmatched junction bases: 3. The CDR3 is made up of 13 amino acids. CDR3 protein: CSVIQGAGNTIYF. The DNA for the CDR3 is TGCAGCGTCATACAGGGGGCTGGAAACACCATATATTTT.

The V and J genes are TRBV5-1 and TRBJ1-4, with D maybe TRBD1 (6 bases). Germline V gene sequence: CDR1 SGHRS, CDR2 YFSETQ. Trimming took 3 bases from V and 7 from J, leaving 13 bases between them. The CDR3 is 14 residues long. CDR3 protein: CASSSPDSFEKLFF. The CDR3 bases are TGCGCCAGCAGCTCTCCGGACAGTTTTGAAAAACTGTTTTTT.

This rearrangement joins TRBV3-1 (or the pseudogene TRBV3-2) to TRBJ2-2; no definite D call. Trimming shortened V by 3 bases and J by 6 bases, and 11 bases separated the two germline ends. The CDR3 has 14 amino acids. Per germline, CDR1 LGHDT and CDR2 YNNKEL (reference sequence). In DNA form, the CDR3 reads TGTGCCAGCAGCCAGTCTTTCTCGGCCGGGGAGCTGTTTTTT. This gives the protein CASSQSFSAGELFF.

V gene TRBV5-4 combines with J gene TRBJ1-2, with TRBD1 matching over 9 bases. There are 15 residues in the CDR3. Looked up from germline, CDR1 is SGHNT and CDR2 is YYREEE (reference sequence). The V gene end was trimmed by 4 bases and the J gene end by 1 base; junction bases not matched to a gene: 5. The DNA of the CDR3 is TGTGCCAGCAGCCTAGGACAGGGGCTTAACTATGGCTACACCTTC. It specifies CASSLGQGLNYGYTF.

This chain links TRBV18 with TRBJ2-1; 7 bases match TRBD2. The V gene end was trimmed by 0 bases and the J gene end by 15 bases; junction bases not matched to a gene: 11. This CDR3 spans 14 amino acids. Germline V gives CDR1 KGHSH, CDR2 LQKENI. CDR3 coding DNA: TGTGCCAGCTCACCACCGGGAGGGGACTTTAGGCCGTTCTTC. It encodes CASSPPGGDFRPFF.

The genes are TRBV4-1 and TRBJ2-7, with D possibly TRBD2 on 6 matching bases. The germline V gene has CDR1 MGHRA and CDR2 YSYEKL. Trimming shortened V by 0 bases and J by 3 bases, and 15 bases separated the two germline ends. The CDR3 runs to 16 residues. DNA for the CDR3: TGCGCCAGCAGCCAAGAGCGACGAGGAGGGATCTACGAGCAGTACTTC. It yields the protein CASSQERRGGIYEQYF.

The chain combines TRBV27 with TRBJ1-5; 9 nucleotides align to TRBD1. Germline CDR1 reads MNHEY; CDR2 reads SMNVEV (reference sequence). CDR3 length: 15 amino acids. J gave up 5 bases and V 2 bases, and 4 bases lay outside the gene matches. The CDR3 bases are TGTGCCAGCAGTTTAGTGGGACAGGGCGATCAGCCCCAGCATTTT. Residues: CASSLVGQGDQPQHF.

The chain links TRBV20-1 to TRBJ2-3; TRBD2 aligns across 7 bases. V was clipped by 3 bases and J by 10 bases; unmatched bases: 10. The CDR3 length is 13 residues. Germline V gives CDR1 DFQATT, CDR2 SNEGSKA (reference sequence). The CDR3 DNA is TGCAGTGCTAGTCCCGATCCCGCGGGGGCGCAGTATTTT. Its protein is CSASPDPAGAQYF.

This chain joins TRBV3-1 (or the pseudogene TRBV3-2) and TRBJ1-3, with D unclear. V lost 5 bases and J 0 bases, leaving 17 bases between the germline ends. The CDR3 spans 17 residues. CDR1 is LGHDT and CDR2 is YNNKEL in the germline V gene (reference sequence). The CDR3 sequence is CASSGSGPMNSGNTIYF. CDR3 nucleotide sequence: TGTGCCAGCAGCGGGAGCGGACCGATGAACTCTGGAAACACCATATATTTT.

This clone was seen just once. This sequence joins TRBV6-2 or TRBV6-3 and TRBJ2-5; 7 bases map to TRBD2. Germline assignment: CDR1 MNHEY and CDR2 SVGEGT. The CDR3 is 16 residues long. J was trimmed by 6 bases and V by 2 bases; bases with no gene match: 12. The CDR3: CASSYPRLAGEKTQYF. CDR3 DNA sequence: TGTGCCAGCAGTTACCCTAGACTAGCCGGGGAGAAGACCCAGTACTTC.

The J gene is TRBJ2-3, the V gene TRBV4-3; TRBD2 matches 11 bases. The CDR3 spans 16 residues. The V gene end was trimmed by 3 bases and the J gene end by 4 bases; junction bases not matched to a gene: 6. CDR1 and CDR2 (germline): LGHNA, YSLEER. CDR3 sequence: CASSQQTSGVADTQYF. The CDR3 nucleotides are TGCGCCAGCAGCCAGCAGACTAGCGGGGTGGCAGATACGCAGTATTTT.

Details on this clone: At one end the junction does not follow the germline gene, possibly because of a read error. This rearrangement joins TRBV7-7 to TRBJ2-1, with a tentative D call TRBD2 (6 bases). The CDR3 has 15 residues. CDR1 is SSHAT and CDR2 is FNYEAQ in the germline V gene (reference sequence). CDR3 DNA sequence: TGTGCTAGCAGCTTAGGGCTAGCGCGTCACAATGAGCAGTTCTTC. It specifies CASSLGLARHNEQFF.

This clone was found a few times. Distinct nucleotide sequences in the sample also encode this CDR3. V usage is TRBV7-2 and J usage is TRBJ1-2; D possibly corresponds to TRBD1 (6 bases). V lost 8 bases and J lost 8, with 21 bases in between. The CDR3 is 14 residues long. Germline V gives CDR1 SGHTA, CDR2 FQGNSA. DNA of the CDR3: TGTGCCAGCGGCTACCTCGGGGGGGCTGGGGGCTACACCTTC. This sequence encodes CASGYLGGAGGYTF.

This chain links TRBV19 with TRBJ1-6; D is perhaps TRBD1 (6 bases). Germline CDR1 is LNHDA and CDR2 is SQIVND (reference sequence). This CDR3 spans 16 amino acids. Trimming removed 5 bases from V and 7 bases from J, with 18 bases in between. The chain's CDR3 is CASSVPGVGANSPLHF. In nucleotides, the CDR3 is TGTGCCAGTAGTGTCCCTGGCGTGGGGGCCAATTCACCCCTCCACTTT.

The count of this clone is one. J is TRBJ2-3 and V is TRBV9; D unresolved. CDR3 length: 14 amino acids. The germline gives CDR1 SGDLS, CDR2 YYNGEE. V was shortened by 3 bases and J by 2 bases, with 10 bases between the two germline ends. The CDR3 sequence is CASSAQTFTDTQYF. CDR3 sequence (DNA): TGTGCCAGCAGCGCGCAGACATTCACAGATACGCAGTATTTT. Full variable domain (remainder filled in from reference TRBV9 and TRBJ2-3): DSGVTQTPKHLITATGQRVTLRCSPRSGDLSVYWYQQSLDQGLQFLIQYYNGEERAKGNILERFSAQQFPDLHSELNLSSLELGDSALYFCASSAQTFTDTQYFGPGTRLTVL.

The genes are TRBV15 and TRBJ2-7; D is uncertain. CDR3 length equals 14 residues. Germline CDR1 and CDR2: LNHNV and YYDKDF (reference sequence). V shed 0 bases and J shed 3 bases, with 9 bases lying between them. The CDR3, as DNA: TGTGCCACCAGCAGAGATGTCGTTAGCTACGAGCAGTACTTC. Translating gives CATSRDVVSYEQYF.

The CDR3: CASSPPRGRGGNEQFF. CDR3 nucleotide sequence: TGTGCCAGCAGCCCCCCGCGCGGGAGGGGGGGGAATGAGCAGTTCTTC. The genes are TRBV7-8 and TRBJ2-1, with TRBD2 identical over 9 bases. Germline trimming cut 5 bases from V and 7 bases from J; bases unmatched to any gene: 12. CDR1 and CDR2 from the germline V gene are SGHVS and FQNEAQ. The CDR3 totals 16 residues.

The rearrangement joins TRBV11-2 to TRBJ2-1; possibly TRBD1 for D (5 bases). The CDR3 covers 15 residues. Germline assignment: CDR1 SGHAT and CDR2 FQNNGV. V lost 3 bases and J lost 9, with 18 bases in between. For the CDR3, the DNA is TGTGCCAGCAGCTTCCAACCTACCGGTGGGGCTGAGCAGTTCTTC. It encodes CASSFQPTGGAEQFF.

The chain couples TRBV24-1 to TRBJ2-1; TRBD2 is a possible D gene (5 bases). Between the trimmed V and J ends, which lost 1 base and 2 bases, there was a span of 11 bases. CDR3 size: 16 residues. Germline V gene data show CDR1 as KGHDR and CDR2 as SFDVKD. The CDR3 is CATSDFVSATYNEQFF. The CDR3 DNA is TGTGCCACCAGTGATTTCGTTAGCGCTACCTACAATGAGCAGTTCTTC.

The chain employs TRBV28 and TRBJ2-5; TRBD1 might be the D (5 bases). The CDR3 consists of 15 residues. Germline CDR1 MDHEN, CDR2 SYDVKM. Trimming took off 7 bases at V and 5 bases at J, with 20 bases between the two ends. CDR3 sequence reads: CASTQGSHPRETQYF. In DNA, the CDR3 is TGTGCCAGCACCCAGGGAAGCCACCCCAGGGAGACCCAGTACTTC.

The V and J genes are TRBV7-2 and TRBJ2-5; the D is unclear. V lost 2 bases, J lost 1 base, and 11 bases lay in between. Germline CDR1 reads SGHTA; CDR2 reads FQGNSA. The CDR3 sequence is 15 residues long. The CDR3 DNA reads as TGTGCCAGCAGCTTAAAATATGGCAGCCAAGAGACCCAGTACTTC. This gives the protein CASSLKYGSQETQYF.